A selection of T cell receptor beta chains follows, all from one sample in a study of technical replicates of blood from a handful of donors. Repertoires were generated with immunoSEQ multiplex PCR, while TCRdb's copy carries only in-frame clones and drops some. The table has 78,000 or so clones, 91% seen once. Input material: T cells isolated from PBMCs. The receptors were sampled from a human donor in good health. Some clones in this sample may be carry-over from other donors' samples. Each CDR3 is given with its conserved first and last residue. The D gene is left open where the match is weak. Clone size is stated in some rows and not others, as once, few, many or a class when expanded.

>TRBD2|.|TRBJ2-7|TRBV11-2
TGTGCCAGCAGCCGGGGGGGAGCGGGAGAGGACGAGCAGTACTTC
CASSRGGAGEDEQYF
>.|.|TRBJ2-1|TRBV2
TGTGCCAGCAGTGCCTTGGCGGTTGAACAGTTCTTC
CASSALAVEQFF
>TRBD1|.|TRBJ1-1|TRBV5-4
TGTGCCAGCAGCCGACCGGGACAGATGAACACTGAAGCTTTCTTT
CASSRPGQMNTEAFF
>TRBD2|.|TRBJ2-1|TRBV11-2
TGTGCCAGCAGATCTAGCGGGTTATACAATGAGCAGTTCTTC
CASRSSGLYNEQFF
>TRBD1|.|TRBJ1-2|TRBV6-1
TGTGCCAGCAGTGAAGCACGACAGGGGTACTATGGCTACACCTTC
CASSEARQGYYGYTF
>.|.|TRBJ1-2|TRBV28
TGTGCCAGCAGTCCCCCGGGGGTACCCGCGACCTTC
CASSPPGVPATF
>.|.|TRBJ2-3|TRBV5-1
TGCGCCAGCAGCTTGTACGGGGGGACAAACACAGATACGCAGTATTTT
CASSLYGGTNTDTQYF
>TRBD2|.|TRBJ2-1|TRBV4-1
TGCGCCAGCAGCCAAGCCCCGGTTTGGAGCGGGAGAAACGAGCAGTTCTTC
CASSQAPVWSGRNEQFF
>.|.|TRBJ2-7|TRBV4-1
TGCGCCAGCAGCCAACTGGACATGTTCATCTCCTACGAGCAGTACTTC
CASSQLDMFISYEQYF
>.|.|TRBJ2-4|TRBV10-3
TGTGCCATCAGTGAGTCACAGGCCGAAAGCATTCAGTACTTC
CAISESQAESIQYF
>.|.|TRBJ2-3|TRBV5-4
TGTGCCAGCAGCTTGCGCGGCACAGATACGCAGTATTTT
CASSLRGTDTQYF
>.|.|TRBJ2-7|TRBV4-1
TGCGCCAGCAGCCAAGATTACGAGGTCAGGGGCACTGGCTCCTACGAGCAGTACTTC
CASSQDYEVRGTGSYEQYF
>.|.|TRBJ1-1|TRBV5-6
TGTGCCAGCTCTAAACCCCAGGGGAACATTGAAGCTTTCTTT
CASSKPQGNIEAFF
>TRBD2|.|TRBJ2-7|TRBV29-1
TGCAGCGTTGTGGCGGGAGCGGGCTACGAGCAGTACTTC
CSVVAGAGYEQYF
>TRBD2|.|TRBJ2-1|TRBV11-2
TGTGCCAGCAGCTTAGTCGGTGCGGGGGTCTCCTACAATGAGCAGTTCTTC
CASSLVGAGVSYNEQFF
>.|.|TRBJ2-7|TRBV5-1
TGCGCCAGCAGCTTGGGGAGGGGACAGCCGTGGTCTTCTTCCCTACGATGGCCGTACTTC
CASSLGRGQPWSSSLRWPYF
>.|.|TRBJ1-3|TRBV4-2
TGTGCCAGCAGCCAAGCCAGACAGGCCATCGGACCGAACCCCCCTCCAACCTCTGGAAACACCATATATTTT
CASSQARQAIGPNPPPTSGNTIYF
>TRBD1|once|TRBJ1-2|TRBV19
TGTGCCAGTAGTGCCAGTTCGACAGGGAGCTATGGCTACACCTTC
CASSASSTGSYGYTF
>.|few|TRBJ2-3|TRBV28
TGTGCCAGCAGTTGGGGAGGCACAGATACGCAGTATTTT
CASSWGGTDTQYF
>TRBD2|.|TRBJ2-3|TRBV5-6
TGTGCCAGCAGCTCCGGACTAGCGGGGGGCACAGATACGCAGTATTTT
CASSSGLAGGTDTQYF
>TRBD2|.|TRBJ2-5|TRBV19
TGTGCCAGTAAAGGAGTGAGAGCGGGGGGGCCCTCAGAGACCCAGTACTTC
CASKGVRAGGPSETQYF
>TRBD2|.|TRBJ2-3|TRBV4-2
TGTGCCAGCAGCCAAGATTATCAGGGACTAGCGGGTTACACAGATACGCAGTATTTT
CASSQDYQGLAGYTDTQYF
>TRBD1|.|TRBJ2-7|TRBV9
TGTGCCAGCAGCGTAGCTAAAGGGACAGGCGCATGGGACGAGCAGTACTTC
CASSVAKGTGAWDEQYF
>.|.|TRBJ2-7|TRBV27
TGTGCCAGCAGTTTAAAAGGTGGCGGGCACTCCTACGAGCAGTACTTC
CASSLKGGGHSYEQYF
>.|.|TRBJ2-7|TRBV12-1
TGTGCCAGCAGCTTTGCGCCGGGACAGGGGTACGAGCAGTACTTC
CASSFAPGQGYEQYF
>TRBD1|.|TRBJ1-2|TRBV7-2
TGTGCCAGCAGCCGCGATACAGGGGGCCACTATGGCTACACCTTC
CASSRDTGGHYGYTF
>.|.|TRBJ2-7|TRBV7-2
TGTGCCAGCAGCTCAGGGGCTTGGGGCTACGAGCAGTACTTC
CASSSGAWGYEQYF
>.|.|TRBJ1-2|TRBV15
TGTGCCACCAGCAGAGATCAGGCGCAGCTTGGTGGCTACACCTTC
CATSRDQAQLGGYTF
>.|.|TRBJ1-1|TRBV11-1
TGTGCCAGCGCCCTCGGGGTGAACACTGAAGCTTTCTTT
CASALGVNTEAFF
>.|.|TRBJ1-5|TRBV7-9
TGTGCCACCGGGGGGGGGCAGAATCAGCCCCAGCATTTT
CATGGGQNQPQHF
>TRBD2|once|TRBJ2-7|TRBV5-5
TGTGCCAGCAGCTTTGGACTAGCGGGAGCAGGGACCGATCGGTACTTC
CASSFGLAGAGTDRYF
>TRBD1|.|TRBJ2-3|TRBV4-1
TGCGCCAGCAGCCAAGATAAGTTCGGGAAGGAGACAGGGGGCCTTGTAGATACGCAGTATTTT
CASSQDKFGKETGGLVDTQYF
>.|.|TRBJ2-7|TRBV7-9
TGTGCCAGCAGCTTAGCGCTTCGGGAGGGGGCAGACGAGCAGTACTTC
CASSLALREGADEQYF
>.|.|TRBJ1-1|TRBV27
TGTGCCAGCAGTTTATCCCTCGGGGGTAACACTGAAGCTTTCTTT
CASSLSLGGNTEAFF
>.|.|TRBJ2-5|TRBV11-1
TGTGCCAGCAGCTCTAACTCCGGACTACTCCAAGAGACCCAGTACTTC
CASSSNSGLLQETQYF
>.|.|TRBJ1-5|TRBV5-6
TGTGCCAGCAGCCGTGGGGGGGGCGGACTAGGACAGCCCCAGCATTTT
CASSRGGGGLGQPQHF
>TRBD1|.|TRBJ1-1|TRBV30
TGTGCCTGGAGTACTCTAAATTGGTCCCAAAACCTTCCCGGGACAGGGCCGAGACACACTGAAGCTTTCTTT
CAWSTLNWSQNLPGTGPRHTEAFF
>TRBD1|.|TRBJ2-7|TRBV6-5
TGTGCCAGCAGACGCCCCGGGACAGAGACCTACGAGCAGTACTTC
CASRRPGTETYEQYF
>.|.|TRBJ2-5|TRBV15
TGTGCCACCAGTATAATGGGAGGGGGGGTTCAAGAGACCCAGTACTTC
CATSIMGGGVQETQYF
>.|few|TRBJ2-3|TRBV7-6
TGTGCCAGCAGCCCATCGGGAATCACAGATACGCAGTATTTT
CASSPSGITDTQYF
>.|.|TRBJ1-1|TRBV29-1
TGCAGCAGTACCTCGGGAGTTGGGTGGCCAACGAACACTGAAGCTTTCTTT
CSSTSGVGWPTNTEAFF
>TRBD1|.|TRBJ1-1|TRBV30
TGTGCCTGGAGACATCGGATTTCAGGGGGAGACACTGAAGCTTTCTTT
CAWRHRISGGDTEAFF
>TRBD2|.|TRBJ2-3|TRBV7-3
TGTGCCAGCAGCTTAGGGGGGGGTATCGGGAGCACAGATACGCAGTATTTT
CASSLGGGIGSTDTQYF
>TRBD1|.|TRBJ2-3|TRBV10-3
TGTGCCATCGGGGGGAAAACCGGGACAGGGGGTAGCACAGATACGCAGTATTTT
CAIGGKTGTGGSTDTQYF
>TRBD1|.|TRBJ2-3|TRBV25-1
TGTGCCAGCAGTGTAGGGGACAGTCGGACAGATACGCAGTATTTT
CASSVGDSRTDTQYF
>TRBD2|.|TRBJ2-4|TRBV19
TGTGCCAGTAGCAGCGCCGTCGGACTAGCGGGTCCAGTTCGGGGCAAAAACATTCAGTACTTC
CASSSAVGLAGPVRGKNIQYF
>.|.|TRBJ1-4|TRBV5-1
TGCGCCAGCAGCTTCGATACAGGGACTAATGAAAAACTGTTTTTT
CASSFDTGTNEKLFF
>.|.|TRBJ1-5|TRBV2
TGTGCCAGCAGGTCGAGGGTTAATAGCAATCAGCCCCAGCATTTT
CASRSRVNSNQPQHF
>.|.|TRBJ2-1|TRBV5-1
TGCGCCAGCAGCTTGGTGGACAGCTACAATGAGCAGTTCTTC
CASSLVDSYNEQFF
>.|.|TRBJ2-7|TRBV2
TGTGCCAGCAGTGAGGGGCAGCTTAATGCCTACGAGCAGTACTTC
CASSEGQLNAYEQYF
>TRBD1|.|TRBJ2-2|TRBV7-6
TGTGCCAGCAGCCCACAGGGGCCTCATAGACCCGGGGAGCTGTTTTTT
CASSPQGPHRPGELFF
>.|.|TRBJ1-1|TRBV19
TGTGCCAGTAGTGTTCAGATCTACACTGAAGCTTTCTTT
CASSVQIYTEAFF
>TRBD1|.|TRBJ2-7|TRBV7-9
TGTGCCAGCAGCTTAGGGGCCATGGGACAGGGGTTTCGGGACGAGCAGTACTTC
CASSLGAMGQGFRDEQYF
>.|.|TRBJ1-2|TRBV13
TGTGCCAGCAGCCCATCAGGGGACGGCTACACCTTC
CASSPSGDGYTF
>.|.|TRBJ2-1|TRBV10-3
TGTGCCACCCAGGGAAACGTGGGCAATGAGCAGTTCTTC
CATQGNVGNEQFF
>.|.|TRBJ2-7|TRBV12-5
TGTGCTAGTGGTTTGGGGGCCGACTACGAGCAGTACTTC
CASGLGADYEQYF